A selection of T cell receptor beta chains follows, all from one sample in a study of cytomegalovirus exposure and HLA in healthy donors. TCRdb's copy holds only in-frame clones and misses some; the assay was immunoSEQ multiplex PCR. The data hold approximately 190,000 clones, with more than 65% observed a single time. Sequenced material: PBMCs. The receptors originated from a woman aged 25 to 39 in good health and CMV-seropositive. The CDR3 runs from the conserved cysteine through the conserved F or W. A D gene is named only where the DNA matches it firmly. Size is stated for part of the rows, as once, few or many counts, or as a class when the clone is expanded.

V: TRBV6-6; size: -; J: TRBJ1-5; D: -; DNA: TGTGCCAGCAGTTTCCGACAGAATATTGATCAGCCCCAGCATTTT; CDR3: CASSFRQNIDQPQHF
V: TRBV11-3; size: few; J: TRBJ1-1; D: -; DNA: TGTGCCAGCAGCCATGGAGGTACTGAAGCTTTCTTT; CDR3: CASSHGGTEAFF
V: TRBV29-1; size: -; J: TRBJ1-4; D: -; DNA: TGCAGCGTTCTTAATGAAAAACTGTTTTTT; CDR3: CSVLNEKLFF
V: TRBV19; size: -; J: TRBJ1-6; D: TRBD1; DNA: TGTGCCAGTAGTTCACGGGCCGTAACAGGGGGAAGCTCCTATAATTCACCCCTCCACTTT; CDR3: CASSSRAVTGGSSYNSPLHF
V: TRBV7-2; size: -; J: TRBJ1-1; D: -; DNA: TGTGCCAGCAGCTTACTGGGGGCGCTGGGCACTGAAGCTTTCTTT; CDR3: CASSLLGALGTEAFF
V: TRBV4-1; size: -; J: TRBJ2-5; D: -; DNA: TGCGCCAGCAGCCAAGATCCGGAGACCCAGTACTTC; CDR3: CASSQDPETQYF
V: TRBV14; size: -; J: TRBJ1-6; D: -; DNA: TGTGCCAGCAGTCGAGGTTATAATTCACCCCTCCACTTT; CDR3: CASSRGYNSPLHF
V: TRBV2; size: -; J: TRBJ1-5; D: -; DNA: TGTGCCAGCAGGAGATCTAATCAGCCCCAGCATTTT; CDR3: CASRRSNQPQHF
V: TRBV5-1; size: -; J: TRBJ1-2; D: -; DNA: TGCGCCAGCAGCCTTCTGGGGGCCGATGGCTACACCTTC; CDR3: CASSLLGADGYTF
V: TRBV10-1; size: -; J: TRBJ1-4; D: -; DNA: TGCGCCAGCAGTGAGTCGGCCTCAAGTAATGAAAAACTGTTTTTT; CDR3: CASSESASSNEKLFF
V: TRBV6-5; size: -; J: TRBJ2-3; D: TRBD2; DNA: TGTGCCAGCAGTTATTGGCGGGGGGTGGGGAATACGCAGTATTTT; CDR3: CASSYWRGVGNTQYF
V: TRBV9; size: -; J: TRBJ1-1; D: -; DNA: TGTGCCAGCAGCGAGGGGATGAACACTGAAGCTTTCTTT; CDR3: CASSEGMNTEAFF
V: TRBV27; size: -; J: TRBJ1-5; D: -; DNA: TGTGCCAGCAGTTTAGGCAGTAGCAATCAGCCCCAGCATTTT; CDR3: CASSLGSSNQPQHF
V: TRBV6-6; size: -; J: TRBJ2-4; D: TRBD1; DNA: TGTGCCAGCAGTTCTCCCGGGACAGGGAATTACATTCAGTACTTC; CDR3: CASSSPGTGNYIQYF
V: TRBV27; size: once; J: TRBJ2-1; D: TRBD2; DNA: TGTGCCAGCAGCCCCCGATGGCGGGAGGGCGATGAGCAGTTCTTC; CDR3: CASSPRWREGDEQFF
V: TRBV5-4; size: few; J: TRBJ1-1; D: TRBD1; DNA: TGTGCCAGCAGAAAGACAGGGGGAAACACTGAAGCTTTCTTT; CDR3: CASRKTGGNTEAFF
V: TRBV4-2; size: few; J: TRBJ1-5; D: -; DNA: TGTGCCAGCAGCTCCAGTCTGGGAGCAGGGGTGGGCAATCAGCCCCAGCATTTT; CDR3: CASSSSLGAGVGNQPQHF
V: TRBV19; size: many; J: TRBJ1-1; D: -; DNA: TGTGCCAGTAGTATTGTCTATGGAGTCACTGAAGCTTTCTTT; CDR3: CASSIVYGVTEAFF
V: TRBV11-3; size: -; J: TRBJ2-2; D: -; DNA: TGTGCCAGCAGCTCCGTCCAGGGCAGCACCGGGGAGCTGTTTTTT; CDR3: CASSSVQGSTGELFF
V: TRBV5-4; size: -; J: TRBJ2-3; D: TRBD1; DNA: TGTGCCAGCCGGGACAGGGGCACAGATACGCAGTATTTT; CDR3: CASRDRGTDTQYF
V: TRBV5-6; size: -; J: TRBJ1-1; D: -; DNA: TGTGCCAGCAGCTTGAACAGGTATACTGAAGCTTTCTTT; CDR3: CASSLNRYTEAFF
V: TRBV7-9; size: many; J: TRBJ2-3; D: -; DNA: TGTGCCAGCAGCCCTAGTTGGGGGGAGGAGCAGTATTTT; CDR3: CASSPSWGEEQYF
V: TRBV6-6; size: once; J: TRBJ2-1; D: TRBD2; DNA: TGTGCCAGCACATCTAGCGGGGGGGTCAATGAGCAGTTCTTC; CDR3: CASTSSGGVNEQFF
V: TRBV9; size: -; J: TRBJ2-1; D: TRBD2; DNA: TGTGCCAGCAGCGTAGTGACTAGCGGTTACAATGAGCAGTTCTTC; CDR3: CASSVVTSGYNEQFF
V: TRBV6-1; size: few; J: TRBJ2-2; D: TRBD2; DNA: TGTGCCAGCAGCGCGGAAGCGGGGTACACCGGGGAGCTGTTTTTT; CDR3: CASSAEAGYTGELFF
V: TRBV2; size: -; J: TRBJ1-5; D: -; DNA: TGTGCCAGCAGCCTCACAGGGAGCCAGCCCCAGCATTTT; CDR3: CASSLTGSQPQHF
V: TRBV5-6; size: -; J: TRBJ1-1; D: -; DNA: TGTGCCAGCAGCTTGGGACAGACACTCATGAACACTGAAGCTTTCTTT; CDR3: CASSLGQTLMNTEAFF
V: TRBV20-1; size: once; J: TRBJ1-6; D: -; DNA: TGCAGTGCCGGGGGGTATTCACCCCTCCACTTT; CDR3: CSAGGYSPLHF
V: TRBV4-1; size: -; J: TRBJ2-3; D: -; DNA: TGCGCCAGCAGCCAAGTGGGCAGGGACACAGATACGCAGTATTTT; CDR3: CASSQVGRDTDTQYF
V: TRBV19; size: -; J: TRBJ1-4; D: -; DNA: TGTGCCAGTAGTCCTCGGCAGGGGAACAATAGGGAAAAACTGTTTTTT; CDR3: CASSPRQGNNREKLFF
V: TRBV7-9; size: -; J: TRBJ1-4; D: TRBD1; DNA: TGTGCCAGCAGCTTAAAGGGGGCGCGCGAAAAACTGTTTTTT; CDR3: CASSLKGAREKLFF
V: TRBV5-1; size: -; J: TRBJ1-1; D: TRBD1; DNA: TGCGCCAGCAGCTACGGGACAGGGAACACTGAAGCTTTCTTT; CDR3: CASSYGTGNTEAFF
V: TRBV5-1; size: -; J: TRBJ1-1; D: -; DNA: TGCGCCAGCAGCTTGGATGGTGTCCTAAACACTGAAGCTTTCTTT; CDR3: CASSLDGVLNTEAFF
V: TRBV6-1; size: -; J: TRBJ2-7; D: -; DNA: TGTGCCAGCAGTGAGATGTCGGACAGGGAGGGGGATAGCCGATTC; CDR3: CASSEMSDREGDSRF
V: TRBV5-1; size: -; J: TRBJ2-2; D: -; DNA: TGCGCCAGCAGCTTGGCGGTAATAAACACCGGGGAGCTGTTTTTT; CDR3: CASSLAVINTGELFF
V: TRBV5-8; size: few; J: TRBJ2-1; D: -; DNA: TGTGCCAGCAGCTTCCCCTCGGGGGGCGGCGAGCAGTTCTTC; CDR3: CASSFPSGGGEQFF
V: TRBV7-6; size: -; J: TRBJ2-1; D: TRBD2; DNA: TGTGCCAGCAGCTTCAAGTCGGGAGGAGGGTCCTACAATGAGCAGTTCTTC; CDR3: CASSFKSGGGSYNEQFF
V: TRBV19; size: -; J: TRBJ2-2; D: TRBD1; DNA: TGTGCCAGTAAACGACAGGGACGCACCGGGGAGCTGTTTTTT; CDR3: CASKRQGRTGELFF
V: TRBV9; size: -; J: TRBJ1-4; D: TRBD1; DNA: TGTGCCAGCAGCGTAAGGGACAGGGGGAGCGAAAAACTGTTTTTT; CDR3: CASSVRDRGSEKLFF
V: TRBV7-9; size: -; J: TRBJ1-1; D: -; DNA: TGTGCCAGCAGCTTAAACAGGAACACTGAAGCTTTCTTT; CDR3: CASSLNRNTEAFF
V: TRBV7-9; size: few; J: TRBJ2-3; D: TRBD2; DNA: TGTGCCAGCAGCTTATGGGCTAGCGGCACCACAGATACGCAGTATTTT; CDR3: CASSLWASGTTDTQYF
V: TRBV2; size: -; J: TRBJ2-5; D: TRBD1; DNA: TGTGCCAGCAGTGAAGGACAGGGGCAAGAGACCCAGTACTTC; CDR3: CASSEGQGQETQYF
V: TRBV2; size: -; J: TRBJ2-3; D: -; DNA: TGTGCCAGCAGCTCTGGGGGCCTCGGCTTCGATGATACGCAGTATTTT; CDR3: CASSSGGLGFDDTQYF
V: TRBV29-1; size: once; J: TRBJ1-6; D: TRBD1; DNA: TGCAGCGTTGGGACAGGGTCCAATTCACCCCTCCACTTT; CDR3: CSVGTGSNSPLHF
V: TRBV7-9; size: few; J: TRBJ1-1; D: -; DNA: TGTGCCAGCAGCTTTTCGGCAGGGTTGTTGGCTTTCTTT; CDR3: CASSFSAGLLAFF
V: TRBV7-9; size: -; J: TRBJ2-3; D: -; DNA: TGTGCCAGCAGCGTCCCCGTAGGAGCGGCAGATACGCAGTATTTT; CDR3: CASSVPVGAADTQYF
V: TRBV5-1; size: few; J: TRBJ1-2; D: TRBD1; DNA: TGCGCCAGCAGCTCCCGGGACAGTAACTATGGCTACACCTTC; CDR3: CASSSRDSNYGYTF
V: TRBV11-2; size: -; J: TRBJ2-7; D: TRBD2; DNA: TGTGCCAGCAGCTTAGAAGGCGGGGGGGGCTACGAGCAGTACTTC; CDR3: CASSLEGGGGYEQYF
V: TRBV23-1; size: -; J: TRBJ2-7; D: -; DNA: TGCGCCCCGGGAATAGCTCCCCTACCTCGCTACGAGCAGTACTTC; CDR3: CAPGIAPLPRYEQYF
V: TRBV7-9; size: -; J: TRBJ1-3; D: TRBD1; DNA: TGTGCCAGCAGTTCGGGACAGGGTAAAAACACCATATATTTT; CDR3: CASSSGQGKNTIYF
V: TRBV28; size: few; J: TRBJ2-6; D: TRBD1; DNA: TGTGCCAGCAGGCGAACAGGGGGCTCTGGGGCCAACGTCCTGACTTTC; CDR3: CASRRTGGSGANVLTF
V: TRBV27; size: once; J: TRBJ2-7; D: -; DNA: TGTGCCAGCAGTTTATTGGGGGCTACCTACGAGCAGTACTTC; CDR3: CASSLLGATYEQYF
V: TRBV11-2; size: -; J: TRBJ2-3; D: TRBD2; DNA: TGTGCCAGCAGCTCTCTAGCGGGGTACACAGATACGCAGTATTTT; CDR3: CASSSLAGYTDTQYF
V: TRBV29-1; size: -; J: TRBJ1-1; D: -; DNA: TGCAGCGTTGATCGAGAGGGGAACACTGAAGCTTTCTTT; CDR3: CSVDREGNTEAFF
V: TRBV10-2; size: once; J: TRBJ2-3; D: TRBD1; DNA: TGCGCCAGCAGACAAGGGGGCAGGGGTGGTAGGCAGTATTTT; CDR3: CASRQGGRGGRQYF
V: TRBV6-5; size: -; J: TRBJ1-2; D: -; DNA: TGTGCCAGCAGGATTGGACAAGGCTACACCTTC; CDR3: CASRIGQGYTF
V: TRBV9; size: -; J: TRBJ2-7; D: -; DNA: TGTGCCAGCAGCGTAGTGGCGTCTAGCTCCTACGAGCAGTACTTC; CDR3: CASSVVASSSYEQYF